This TCR beta chain was recovered during a study of shared clonotypes between healthy human individuals (dated by TCRdb to 2019 to 2021). Study-level background: Three men and a couple of women, aged 18 to 49 years, made up the cohort. For each donor, three plates each were used for CD4 naive and CD4 memory, two plates were used for CD8 naive, and one plate was used for CD8 memory. To estimate repertoire size and how much clonotype sharing occurs between individuals, the study deeply sequenced the blood TCR repertoires of five healthy adults. To increase sequencing depth and limit assay-specific biases, different laboratories used diverse techniques to prepare libraries and sequence TCR repertoires. Per donor, leukapheresis produced somewhere between about 0.94 and 9.5 billion PBMCs. Overall results and qualifications from the work: Sampling was restricted to blood, and TCR repertoires in tissues likely differ from the TCR repertoires found in blood. The small number of donors limited the genetic and exposure-history diversity represented. Sharing across several donors was observed for roughly 5% of naive CD4, over 3% of naive CD8, over 2% of memory CD4, and roughly 0.4% of memory CD8 clonotypes. Larger estimated clonotype richness was generally found for naive subsets than for memory subsets. Compared with non-shared clonotypes, the clonotypes found in all four sorted-subset donors had higher generation probabilities. Rarefaction of sorted-subset datasets indicated incomplete sequencing despite the large sequencing depth. Pairwise subsampling indicated that sequencing depth was expected to affect the degree of clonotype sharing among donors.

Using the deep immunoSEQ assay, multiplex PCR amplified TCR CDR3 regions from genomic DNA. For each cell subset, the extracted genomic DNA was distributed evenly across all wells of several immunoSEQ 96-well plates, and each plate served as one replicate. For sorted subsets, roughly 0.2 ug genomic DNA, equal to 25,000 to 35,000 T cell genomes, was loaded into each replicate PCR. Purified libraries were quantified with a Qubit 3.0 fluorometer, sized on a Bioanalyzer 2100, and re-quantified with the KAPA Library Quantification kit. Every immunoSEQ 96-well plate was sequenced on a dedicated single-read 150-cycle Illumina NextSeq 550 flow cell. The paper's processing steps were these. The immunoSEQ output contained only junctional sequences without quality scores, so filtering could not match that applied to full-length reads. To assign V/J genes and CDR3, sequences were annotated against IMGT germline references using PyIR, a Python wrapper for IgBLAST v1.9. Reads with weak V/J assignments (E-value above 1e-6), missing CDR3, stop codons, out-of-frame junctions, or ambiguous translated residues were removed. V3J clonotypes were defined as sequences sharing the same inferred V gene, J gene, and CDR3 amino acid sequence. To compute the percentage overlap between repertoires, the number of shared unique clonotypes was divided by the size of the smaller repertoire. RTK rarefaction, the Chao1 estimator, and Recon v2.1 estimates of unobserved clonotypes were used to assess repertoire richness. OLGA was used to compute generation probabilities for all TCRbeta clonotypes that the gDNA method yielded from a handful of donors. The immuneACCESS repertoire file appears here via TCRdb, limited to in-frame rearrangements. These files lack a portion of the clones; in checked studies, under half of the deficit traces to unresolved V genes, and the cause of the others is not known. That table gives V, J and clone size, and the DNA gave D and trimming. The sample table lists 950,000 to 1,300,000 clones, approximately 68% of them with a count of one. 1.5% of the sample rests with the top ten.

V is clipped by 2 bases and J by 2 bases, and the sequence between their germline boundaries is 8 bases long. The germline V gene (reference sequence) yields SGHNT for CDR1 and YYREEE for CDR2. The CDR3, from cysteine to phenylalanine, totals 14 residues. Just CDR3 DNA is preserved here, 42 bases in frame from base 1. With regard to this clone: Its antigen has not been determined. One base away there is no much larger clone; base qualities are not given.

The donors were healthy, HIV-negative adults who had no recently reported acute infections or vaccinations. Only Caucasian adults living in Nashville, Tennessee, USA were represented among the donors. CD4+ T cells were enriched by magnetic negative selection, after which naive cells were positively selected on CD45RA and the negative fraction was taken as the memory subset. Blood was collected by leukapheresis, and PBMCs were isolated by Ficoll-Histopaque density gradient centrifugation and then cryopreserved in liquid nitrogen vapor phase. Purity and quantity of every magnetically sorted T cell population were checked by analytical flow cytometry. Genomic DNA was isolated from each sorted fraction and quantified by UV absorbance on a Nanodrop 2000c.

Rearrangement joined TRBV5-4 to TRBJ2-1; too little of a D gene remains to name it. The receptor's source is a man between 18 and 29 years old in good health. What was sequenced was memory CD4+ T cells sorted from blood. What this sample's cell subset or site label stands for: CD45RA-negative fraction. In nucleotides, the sequence is TGTGCCAGCAGCTTTTCGGCCCCCTACAATGAGCAGTTCTTC. Its coded protein is CASSFSAPYNEQFF.